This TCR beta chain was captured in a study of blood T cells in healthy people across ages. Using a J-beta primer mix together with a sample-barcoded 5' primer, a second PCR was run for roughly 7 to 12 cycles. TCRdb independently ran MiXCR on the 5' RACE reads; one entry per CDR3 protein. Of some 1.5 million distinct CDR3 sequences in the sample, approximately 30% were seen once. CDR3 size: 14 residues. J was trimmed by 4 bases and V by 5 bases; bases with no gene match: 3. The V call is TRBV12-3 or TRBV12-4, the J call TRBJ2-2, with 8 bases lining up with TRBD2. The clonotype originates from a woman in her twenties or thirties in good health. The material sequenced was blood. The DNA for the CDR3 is TGTGCCAGCAGTACGGGGGGGGTCACCGGGGAGCTGTTTTTT. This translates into CASSTGGVTGELFF.